These 13 T cell receptor beta chains came from one sample sequenced in a study of T cells after yellow fever vaccination. MiXCR, run by TCRdb on the 5' RACE reads, gives a single entry per CDR3 protein. The repertoire holds 400,000 or so distinct CDR3 sequences, with about 17% as singletons. The source material was PBMCs, sampled before the yellow fever booster vaccination. The receptors originated from a man between 18 and 29 years old who received the YFV17D yellow fever vaccine.

This sequence joins TRBV6-6 and TRBJ1-4; a weak D match, TRBD1 (6 bases). The CDR3 totals 16 residues. Trimming removed 4 bases at V and 3 bases at J, with 15 bases between. Germline-derived CDR1 and CDR2 are MNHNY and SVGAGI (reference sequence). CDR3 nucleotide sequence: TGTGCCAGCAGTTCGGGCGGGGGGCGGCCTAATGAAAAACTGTTTTTT. It is translated as CASSSGGGRPNEKLFF.

This clonotype was detected only a few times. This chain joins TRBV4-2 and TRBJ1-4, with 11 bases aligning to TRBD1. Trimming at V came to 6 bases and at J to 9 bases, leaving 6 bases not matched to a gene. The CDR3 totals 14 residues. CDR1 and CDR2 from the germline V gene are LGHNA and YNFKEQ. Here the CDR3 DNA reads TGTGCCAGCAGTTCCGGGACAGGGGGACAAAAACTGTTTTTT. This sequence encodes CASSSGTGGQKLFF.

In its sample, this clonotype was seen a few times. This chain uses TRBV5-4 with TRBJ2-1, with D hard to call. CDR1 is SGHNT, CDR2 YYREEE, per germline (reference sequence). Trimming left V 3 bases short and J 6 bases short, with 10 bases between. CDR3 length: 13 amino acids. The CDR3 loop reads CASSWATSNEQFF. The CDR3 bases are TGTGCCAGCAGCTGGGCTACCAGCAATGAGCAGTTCTTC.

The rearrangement links TRBV6-6 to TRBJ2-5, with TRBD1 as a possible D gene (6 bases). The ends were cut back, 7 bases at V and 5 bases at J, with 14 bases in the middle. Germline V gene data show CDR1 as MNHNY and CDR2 as SVGAGI (reference sequence). The CDR3 runs 13 residues. CDR3 protein: CASTSGDKETQYF. The CDR3 nucleotides are TGTGCCAGCACCTCCGGGGACAAGGAGACCCAGTACTTC.

Many counts were recorded for this clonotype. CDR3 nucleotide sequence: TGTGCCAGCAGACTTACTAGCGCCCAAGAGACCCAGTACTTC. Translating it yields CASRLTSAQETQYF. The chain is built from TRBV6-5 and TRBJ2-5; TRBD2 aligns across 7 bases. The trim removed 6 bases at V and 1 base at J, leaving 5 bases unmatched. CDR3 length: 14 amino acids. The germline V gene encodes CDR1 MNHEY and CDR2 SVGAGI.

This clonotype has more than one count but fewer than ten. This sequence joins TRBV6-5 and TRBJ2-1; TRBD2 aligns across 10 bases. After removal of 5 bases from V and 2 bases from J, the junction contained 3 bases not matched to a gene. The CDR3 loop spans 15 amino acids. Germline V gives CDR1 MNHEY, CDR2 SVGAGI. DNA of the CDR3: TGTGCCAGCAGTCCTAGCGGGGGCCCCTACAATGAGCAGTTCTTC. Encoded protein: CASSPSGGPYNEQFF.

V and J are TRBV12-3 or TRBV12-4 and TRBJ2-7; TRBD2 matches at 7 bases. This CDR3 region has 17 residues. The V gene end was trimmed by 3 bases and the J gene end by 6 bases; junction bases not matched to a gene: 17. The CDR3 sequence is CASSFSPVGTSVPEQYF. The CDR3 coding sequence is TGTGCCAGCAGTTTCTCACCGGTCGGTACTAGCGTCCCCGAGCAGTACTTC.

This chain connects TRBV27 to TRBJ2-3; D call uncertain. Per germline, CDR1 MNHEY and CDR2 SMNVEV (reference sequence). The CDR3 extends over 14 amino acids. V was shortened by 3 bases and J by 2 bases, with 9 bases between the two germline ends. CDR3 coding DNA: TGTGCCAGCAGTTTCTCTAGAATCACAGATACGCAGTATTTT. This gives the protein CASSFSRITDTQYF.

This clonotype was picked up a small number of times. The chain carries TRBV20-1 and TRBJ2-3; 10 nucleotides agree with TRBD2. CDR1 is DFQATT and CDR2 is SNEGSKA in the germline V gene (reference sequence). J was trimmed by 0 bases and V by 1 base; bases with no gene match: 1. The CDR3 is 15 residues long. The CDR3 DNA is TGCAGTGCTAGAGGGACTAGCGGAAGCACAGATACGCAGTATTTT. Translated, it gives CSARGTSGSTDTQYF.

This clonotype appeared a few times. The CDR3 sequence: CASSFRGNSPLHF. The CDR3 bases are TGTGCCAGCAGCTTCCGGGGGAATTCACCCCTCCACTTT. The rearrangement joins TRBV7-3 to TRBJ1-6; D perhaps matches TRBD1 (5 bases). CDR3 length: 13 amino acids. The germline gives CDR1 SGHTA, CDR2 FQGTGA. Between the trimmed V and J ends, which lost 3 bases and 7 bases, there was a span of 7 bases.

The chain recombines TRBV19 with TRBJ1-5, with a weak D call TRBD1 (6 bases). The CDR3 runs to 17 residues. V was cut by 3 bases and J by 1 base, with 16 bases left in between. Looked up from germline, CDR1 is LNHDA and CDR2 is SQIVND (reference sequence). Here the CDR3 reads CASSILQGGGSNQPQHF. CDR3 nucleotide sequence: TGTGCCAGTAGTATCCTTCAAGGGGGAGGAAGCAATCAGCCCCAGCATTTT.

The chain links TRBV5-1 to TRBJ2-7, with D unclear. CDR1 is SGHRS, CDR2 YFSETQ, per germline. This CDR3 has 14 residues. With 1 base removed from V and 0 bases from J, the gap between germline ends came to 8 bases. The CDR3 coding sequence is TGCGCCAGCAGCTTGTCGGGTAGCTCCTACGAGCAGTACGTC. Amino acid sequence: CASSLSGSSYEQYV.

The chain couples TRBV5-1 to TRBJ1-1; a weak D match, TRBD1 (6 bases). The CDR3 sequence is 15 residues long. Germline V gene sequence: CDR1 SGHRS, CDR2 YFSETQ. Trimming removed 0 bases from V and 0 bases from J, with 9 bases in between. In DNA form, the CDR3 reads TGCGCCAGCAGCTTGGGGCCAGGGGTGAACACTGAAGCTTTCTTT. It yields the protein CASSLGPGVNTEAFF. Using reference TRBV5-1 and TRBJ1-1 for the parts outside the CDR3, the full variable domain is KAGVTQTPRYLIKTRGQQVTLSCSPISGHRSVSWYQQTPGQGLQFLFEYFSETQRNKGNFPGRFSGRQFSNSRSEMNVSTLELGDSALYLCASSLGPGVNTEAFFGQGTRLTVV.